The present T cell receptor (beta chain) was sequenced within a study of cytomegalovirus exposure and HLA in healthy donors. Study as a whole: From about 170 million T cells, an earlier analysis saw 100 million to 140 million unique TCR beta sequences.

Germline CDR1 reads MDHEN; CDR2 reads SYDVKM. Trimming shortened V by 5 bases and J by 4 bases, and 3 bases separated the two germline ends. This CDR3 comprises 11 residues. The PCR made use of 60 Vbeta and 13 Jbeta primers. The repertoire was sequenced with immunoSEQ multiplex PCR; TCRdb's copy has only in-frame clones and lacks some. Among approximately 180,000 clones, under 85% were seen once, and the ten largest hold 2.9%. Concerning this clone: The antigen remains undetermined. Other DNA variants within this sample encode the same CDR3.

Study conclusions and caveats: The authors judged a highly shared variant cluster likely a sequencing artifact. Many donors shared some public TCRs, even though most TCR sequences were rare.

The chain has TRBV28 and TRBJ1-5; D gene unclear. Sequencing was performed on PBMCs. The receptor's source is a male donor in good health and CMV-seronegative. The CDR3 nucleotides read TGTGCCAGCAGTCTTAATCAGCCCCAGCATTTT. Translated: CASSLNQPQHF.